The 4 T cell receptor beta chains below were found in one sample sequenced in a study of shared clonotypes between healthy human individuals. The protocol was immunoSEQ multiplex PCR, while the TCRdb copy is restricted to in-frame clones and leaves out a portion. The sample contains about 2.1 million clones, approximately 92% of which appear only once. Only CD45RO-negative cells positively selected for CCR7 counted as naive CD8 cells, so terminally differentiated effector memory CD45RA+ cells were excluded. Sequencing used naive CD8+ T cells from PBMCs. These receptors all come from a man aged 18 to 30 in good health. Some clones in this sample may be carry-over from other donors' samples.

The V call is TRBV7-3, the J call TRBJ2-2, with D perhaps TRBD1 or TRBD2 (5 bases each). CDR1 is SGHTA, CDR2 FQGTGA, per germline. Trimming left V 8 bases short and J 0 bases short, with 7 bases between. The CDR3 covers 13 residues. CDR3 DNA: TGTGCCAGCCGGGACGCGAACACCGGGGAGCTGTTTTTT. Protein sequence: CASRDANTGELFF.

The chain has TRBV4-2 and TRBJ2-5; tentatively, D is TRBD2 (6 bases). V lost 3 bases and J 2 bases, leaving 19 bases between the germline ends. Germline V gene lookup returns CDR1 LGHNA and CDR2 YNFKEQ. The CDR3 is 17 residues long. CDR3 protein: CASSHKPSVKGQETQYF. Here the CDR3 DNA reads TGTGCCAGCAGCCACAAGCCTAGCGTTAAGGGGCAAGAGACCCAGTACTTC.

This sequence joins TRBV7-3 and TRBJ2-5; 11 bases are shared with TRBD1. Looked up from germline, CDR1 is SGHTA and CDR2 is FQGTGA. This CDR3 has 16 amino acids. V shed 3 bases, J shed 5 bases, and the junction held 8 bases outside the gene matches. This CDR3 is CASSLGTGGVKETQYF. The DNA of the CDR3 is TGTGCCAGCAGCTTGGGGACAGGGGGAGTAAAGGAGACCCAGTACTTC.

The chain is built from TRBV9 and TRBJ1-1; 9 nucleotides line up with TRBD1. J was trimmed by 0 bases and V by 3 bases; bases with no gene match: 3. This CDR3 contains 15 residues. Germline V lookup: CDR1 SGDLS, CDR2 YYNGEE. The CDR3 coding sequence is TGTGCCAGCAGCGAAACAGGGGGCGTGAACACTGAAGCTTTCTTT. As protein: CASSETGGVNTEAFF.